Sequencing of this T cell receptor beta chain was carried out in a study of T cell responses to AZD1222 COVID-19 vaccine. The wider study: Samples with a second dose at about 4 or about 12 weeks were pooled together. Findings and caveats of the study: The reported proportion of spike-specific TCRs targeting unmutated variant regions was nearly half. Compared with day 0, the breadth and depth of the Spike-specific TCR repertoire rose significantly after two doses of AZD1222.

TCRdb's copy holds only in-frame clones and misses some; the assay was immunoSEQ multiplex PCR. The sample has some 140,000 clones; around nine tenths are singletons. Turning to this clone: Its antigen is as yet unknown.

The sequencing used peripheral blood, collected on day 0 of AZD1222 vaccination. This sequence originates from an adult in good health.

The CDR3 reads CAISPGPQGGEAFF. CDR3 bases: TGTGCCATCAGTCCGGGACCCCAGGGCGGTGAAGCTTTCTTT. The gene calls are TRBV10-3 and TRBJ1-1, with D possibly matching TRBD1 (5 bases). V was pared by 5 bases and J by 7 bases, with 17 bases between. This CDR3 has 14 amino acids. The V gene's germline CDR1 is ENHRY and CDR2 SYGVKD.